These 25 T cell receptor beta chains were sequenced from one sample in a study of T cells expressing NK-cell markers. Following a re-call of the 5' RACE reads, TCRdb has one entry per CDR3 protein and lacks DNA. The table lists roughly 180,000 distinct CDR3 sequences. The sample consisted of blood T cells: a sorted CD56 or NKG2C T cell subset, CD4+ or CD8+ T cells, or bulk PBMC T cells (not recorded which). These receptors all stem from a woman aged 18 to 75 in good health.

CDR3 sequence: CSARDPQRERATDTQYF. The chain couples TRBV20-1 to TRBJ2-3; TCRdb's D gene call, TRBD1, goes unchecked for lack of DNA. Germline CDR1 is DFQATT and CDR2 is SNEGSKA (reference sequence). The CDR3 spans 17 residues.

The chain couples TRBV20-1 to TRBJ1-1; the D call from TCRdb, TRBD1, cannot be confirmed without DNA. The CDR3 loop spans 12 amino acids. From germline, CDR1 is DFQATT and CDR2 SNEGSKA (reference sequence). CDR3 protein: CSGEGLSTEAFF.

The rearrangement joins TRBV20-1 to TRBJ1-2; TCRdb outputs TRBD1, but without DNA this stays unchecked. Germline-derived CDR1 and CDR2 are DFQATT and SNEGSKA (reference sequence). CDR3 size: 15 residues. CDR3 protein: CSARPDSSVSYGYTF.

J is TRBJ2-2 and V is TRBV11-2; as DNA is missing, the TRBD1 call by TCRdb cannot be tested. From germline, CDR1 is SGHAT and CDR2 FQNNGV. This CDR3 region has 18 residues. CDR3 amino acids: CASSTGTGGISDTGELFF.

The CDR3 sequence is CASSQVPGTEQYF. The chain has TRBV3-1 and TRBJ2-7; TCRdb outputs TRBD1, but without DNA this stays unchecked. Germline values: CDR1 LGHDT, CDR2 YNNKEL (reference sequence). The CDR3 covers 13 residues.

This chain joins TRBV7-9 and TRBJ2-1; TCRdb's assignment of TRBD1 cannot be checked, as there is no DNA. Germline lookup yields CDR1 SEHNR and CDR2 FQNEAQ (reference sequence). CDR3 length: 15 residues. This CDR3 reads CASTSRAGGYNEQFF.

The chain has TRBV5-1 and TRBJ2-3; with no DNA, the TCRdb D assignment of TRBD1 cannot be verified. This CDR3 is built from 15 residues. Germline-derived CDR1 and CDR2 are SGHRS and YFSETQ. The CDR3 reads CASGFGTGRTDTQYF.

The chain employs TRBV2 and TRBJ1-5. There are 13 residues in the CDR3. The germline CDR1 and CDR2 sequences are SNHLY and FYNNEI. CDR3 amino acids: CASSAHGNQPQHF.

The chain uses TRBV6-1 and TRBJ1-1; TCRdb names TRBD1, which stays unverified in the absence of DNA. The CDR3 has 16 amino acids. The germline CDR1 and CDR2 sequences are MNHNS and SASEGT. CDR3 sequence: CASSKGTGELYTEAFF.

V is TRBV7-8 and J is TRBJ2-1; the TCRdb call, TRBD2, lacks DNA for checking. Germline values: CDR1 SGHVS, CDR2 FQNEAQ. This CDR3 spans 17 amino acids. The CDR3 loop is CASSLAPNQGLYNEQFF.

The V and J genes are TRBV29-1 and TRBJ2-5; absent DNA, TCRdb's TRBD1 call cannot be checked. Germline CDR1 SQVTM, CDR2 ANQGSEA. This CDR3 comprises 19 residues. CDR3 in amino acids: CSVDAIQGPNSNPQETQYF.

The genes are TRBV6-1 and TRBJ1-5; TCRdb selects TRBD1, and the lack of DNA leaves this call unchecked. The germline V gene has CDR1 MNHNS and CDR2 SASEGT. CDR3 length: 15 amino acids. The chain's CDR3 is CASRQQGLSNQPQHF.

The chain joins TRBV7-3 to TRBJ2-7; the TCRdb D gene call, TRBD1, has no DNA to confirm it. CDR3 length: 14 residues. Looked up from germline, CDR1 is SGHTA and CDR2 is FQGTGA. The CDR3 here is CASSPQTGSHEQYF.

CDR3 amino acids: CASSQTGRGTEAFF. The V and J genes are TRBV3-1 and TRBJ1-1. The CDR3 has 14 residues. Looked up from germline, CDR1 is LGHDT and CDR2 is YNNKEL (reference sequence).

This rearrangement joins TRBV19 to TRBJ2-1; lacking DNA, the TRBD2 call made by TCRdb goes unchecked. CDR1 and CDR2 (germline): LNHDA, SQIVND (reference sequence). This CDR3 contains 15 residues. The CDR3 sequence: CASSSGRDLHNEQFF.

The V and J genes are TRBV7-9 and TRBJ1-2. The CDR3 has 11 amino acids. From germline, CDR1 is SEHNR and CDR2 FQNEAQ (reference sequence). CDR3 protein: CASSLDLLYTF.

The J gene is TRBJ2-7, the V gene TRBV18; TCRdb's D gene call, TRBD1, goes unchecked for lack of DNA. Germline lookup yields CDR1 KGHSH and CDR2 LQKENI. This CDR3 spans 15 amino acids. The chain's CDR3 is CASSPYSGWKDEQYF.

The chain employs TRBV7-2 and TRBJ2-3; checking the TCRdb D call of TRBD1 is not possible without DNA. Germline V CDR1 and CDR2: SGHTA, FQGNSA. The CDR3 runs 13 residues. CDR3: CASSQQGADTQYF.

V is TRBV28 and J is TRBJ2-3; absent DNA, TCRdb's TRBD1 call cannot be checked. Looked up from germline, CDR1 is MDHEN and CDR2 is SYDVKM. CDR3 length: 16 residues. CDR3 sequence reads: CASTSAGPASTDTQYF. Using reference TRBV28 and TRBJ2-3 for the parts outside the CDR3, the full variable domain is DVKVTQSSRYLVKRTGEKVFLECVQDMDHENMFWYRQDPGLGLRLIYFSYDVKMKEKGDIPEGYSVSREKKERFSLILESASTNQTSMYLCASTSAGPASTDTQYFGPGTRLTVL.

J is TRBJ2-5 and V is TRBV7-9; as DNA is missing, the TRBD1 call by TCRdb cannot be tested. The CDR3 runs 12 residues. In germline, CDR1 is SEHNR, CDR2 FQNEAQ (reference sequence). The CDR3 protein is CASSARVETQYF.

The chain is built from TRBV29-1 and TRBJ2-3; with no DNA, the TCRdb D assignment of TRBD1 cannot be verified. The germline CDR1 and CDR2 sequences are SQVTM and ANQGSEA. This CDR3 has 14 amino acids. The CDR3: CSARQGTSTDTQYF.

The CDR3 sequence: CASSPYWGQTQYF. The V call is TRBV7-2, the J call TRBJ2-5; TCRdb names TRBD1, which stays unverified in the absence of DNA. The germline gives CDR1 SGHTA, CDR2 FQGNSA. This CDR3 region has 13 residues.

The rearrangement uses TRBV7-2 and TRBJ2-5; checking the TCRdb D call of TRBD1 is not possible without DNA. CDR3 length: 13 amino acids. Germline V gene sequence: CDR1 SGHTA, CDR2 FQGNSA. CDR3 loop: CASSVSGGETQYF.

This rearrangement joins TRBV30 to TRBJ1-2; lacking DNA, the TRBD1 call made by TCRdb goes unchecked. CDR3 length equals 11 residues. The germline V gene encodes CDR1 GTSNPN and CDR2 SVGIG (reference sequence). CDR3 sequence: CAWSRGRGYTF.

The chain employs TRBV20-1 and TRBJ1-5. Germline values: CDR1 DFQATT, CDR2 SNEGSKA (reference sequence). The CDR3 totals 15 residues. CDR3 sequence: CSAIRDSYSNQPQHF.